This T cell receptor (beta chain) was captured in a study of T cells in Graves' hyperthyroidism and ophthalmopathy. Authors of the study amplified TCR beta CDR3 regions from RNA transcripts. HTBI primers were used for first-round RT-PCR of the TCR CDR3. MiXCR, run by TCRdb on the multiplex PCR reads, gives a single entry per CDR3 protein. Here the sample spans approximately 740,000 distinct CDR3 sequences, 12% to 15% being singletons. A few counts support this clonotype. The source of this sequence is a young woman with Graves' hyperthyroidism. Sequenced: blood.

This CDR3 is CASSPSGGQRGYNEQFF. CDR3 DNA: TGTGCCAGCAGCCCCTCGGGCGGCCAGCGGGGATACAATGAGCAGTTCTTC. The genes are TRBV3-1 and TRBJ2-1; TRBD2 matches at 7 bases. CDR3 length equals 17 residues. CDR1 and CDR2 from the germline V gene are LGHDT and YNNKEL (reference sequence). The V segment lost 4 bases and the J segment 4 bases; nucleotides outside the gene matches: 13.